What follows describes a single T cell receptor beta chain. Its antigen remains undetermined. No much larger clone exists at a distance of one base, and base qualities are not known. The data originate from a study of blood T cell repertoires in COVID-19 (dated by TCRdb to the early 2020s). Turning to the overall study: Collaborator samples came from the United States, Italy and Spain and covered acute and convalescent phases of COVID-19. The samples were drawn from the first 160 participants of the ongoing ImmuneRACE study and from some 1,300 subjects provided by 6 global collaborators. The material from the prospective study consisted of cDNA or gDNA derived from T cells, B-cell-depleted T cells, or PBMCs. Nearly every sample came with metadata listing a de-identified subject ID, COVID-19 status, age in years and sex. Where available, HLA class I and class II types were taken from metadata supplied by the sample provider and were not determined by assay-based typing. Subjects who had been exposed to COVID-19, were actively infected with it, or had recovered from it provided the deeply sampled blood TCRbeta repertoires that made up the dataset. The repertoires were made available in a free public database intended to serve as a resource for research on the immune response to SARS-CoV-2. The paper as a whole reports these results and caveats: Clinical and demographic metadata were provided uncurated, with the amount varying by source and participant.

TCRbeta CDR3 regions were amplified from genomic DNA using the immunoSEQ Assay, a bias-controlled multiplex PCR. From the authors' description of their analysis: The number of nucleated cells in each sample was estimated by amplification of reference gene primers within the assay. To quantify the absolute abundance of each unique TCRbeta CDR3 rearrangement, sequence reads were collapsed and filtered. For each sample, productive Simpson clonality was calculated as the square root of Simpson's diversity index across productive rearrangements. Held by TCRdb, this immuneACCESS table contains in-frame sequences only and omits some clones. Under half of the omission traces to an unresolved V gene where checked; the cause of the rest is unknown. V, J and clone size were drawn from that table, and D and trimming were deduced from the DNA. In all, the sample holds 110,000 to 150,000 clones, and over 80% of those were seen once. The biggest ten clones account for about 10% of the sample.

The V end loses 7 bases and the J end loses 5 bases, and a stretch of 21 bases separates them. From the cysteine up to the phenylalanine, the CDR3 has a length of 15 residues. Solely the CDR3 DNA is kept, with 45 bases framed from the first base. The CDR1 and CDR2 encoded by the germline V gene are SQVTM and ANQGSEA. Participants in the prospective study were enrolled through a virtual design, were aged roughly 18 to 100 years, and lived in about two dozen United States geographic areas. In the prospective study, participants were assigned to cohorts based on the clinical history participants reported in a screening survey and a study questionnaire. ImmuneRACE Cohort 3 recovered participants were defined by two consecutive negative NP/OP PCR tests, healthcare professional clearance, or symptom resolution. In the prospective study, mobile phlebotomists collected whole blood, serum and a nasopharyngeal or oropharyngeal swab from each participant. Prospective study participants could optionally give additional blood draws and questionnaires over an approximately 2-month period. Blood samples from the prospective study were shipped frozen or at room temperature prior to DNA extraction.

The chain joins TRBV29-1 to TRBJ2-1; the D gene lacks a confident call. The receptor was isolated from a man in his 60s who had recovered from COVID-19. The sequenced material came from PBMCs or T cells enriched from blood (not recorded which). The CDR3 amino acid sequence is: CSAGIGFPEHNEQFF. The sequenced DNA: TGCAGCGCTGGTATTGGCTTCCCGGAGCACAATGAGCAGTTCTTC.